This entry lists 7 T cell receptor beta chains sequenced from one sample in a study of CD8 T cells in acute hepatitis C reinfection. The assay was immunoSEQ multiplex PCR, and TCRdb's table has in-frame clones only and misses some. Seen here are about 38,000 clones, just under 90% observed once, and the top ten hold 0.5%. The time point: naive CD8 control sorted from an acute-time-point sample. Sequenced sample: naive CD8+ T cells from PBMCs. The receptors derive from a man aged 30-40 years with chronic hepatitis C.

The V gene is TRBV10-2, the J gene TRBJ2-1; TRBD2 matches at 11 bases. There are 14 residues in the CDR3. From germline, CDR1 is WSHSY and CDR2 SAAADI. V dropped 8 bases and J dropped 3; count of bases not matched to a gene: 3. CDR3 DNA: TGCGCCAGCGGGGGGACTAGCGGCTACAATGAGCAGTTCTTC. It specifies CASGGTSGYNEQFF.

The chain recombines TRBV7-8 with TRBJ2-3; 7 nucleotides match TRBD2. Per the germline V gene, CDR1 is SGHVS and CDR2 is FQNEAQ. V lost 5 bases, J lost 2 bases, and 10 bases stayed unmatched. There are 16 residues in the CDR3. CDR3 amino acids: CASSRGGGSFTDTQYF. For the CDR3, the DNA is TGTGCCAGCAGCCGCGGTGGCGGGAGCTTCACAGATACGCAGTATTTT.

This chain uses TRBV4-3 with TRBJ2-3; D not resolved. There are 14 residues in the CDR3. Germline CDR1 is LGHNA and CDR2 is YSLEER. The V end was cut by 0 bases, the J end by 8 bases, with 12 bases between. CDR3 amino acids: CASSQDRERGTQYF. In nucleotides, the CDR3 is TGCGCCAGCAGCCAAGATCGTGAGCGCGGTACGCAGTATTTT.

The genes are TRBV5-6 and TRBJ1-1, with D possibly matching TRBD1 (5 bases). V lost 4 bases and J lost 5, with 12 bases in between. Germline V gene sequence: CDR1 SGHDT, CDR2 YYEEEE. This CDR3 has 13 amino acids. CDR3 DNA sequence: TGTGCCAGCAGCCCAAGTTGGGGGACTGAAGCTTTCTTT. Translation gives CASSPSWGTEAFF.

The V gene is TRBV7-9, the J gene TRBJ2-1; no reliable D call. The V end was cut by 5 bases, the J end by 8 bases, with 16 bases between. The CDR3 loop spans 14 amino acids. The V gene's germline CDR1 is SEHNR and CDR2 FQNEAQ (reference sequence). This CDR3 reads CASSPFRASDEQFF. The CDR3 bases are TGTGCCAGCAGCCCTTTCAGAGCGTCGGATGAGCAGTTCTTC.

The chain recombines TRBV4-2 with TRBJ2-3; D uncertain. CDR3 length: 14 residues. CDR1 is LGHNA, CDR2 YNFKEQ, per germline. V was clipped by 1 base and J by 0 bases, with 5 bases between them. The CDR3 sequence is CASSQVGSTDTQYF. CDR3 in DNA: TGTGCCAGCAGCCAAGTGGGCAGCACAGATACGCAGTATTTT.

The chain has TRBV11-2 and TRBJ2-7; possibly TRBD2 for D (6 bases). V dropped 1 base and J dropped 4 bases, with 8 bases sitting between them. The CDR3 runs to 13 residues. From germline, CDR1 is SGHAT and CDR2 FQNNGV. The CDR3 sequence: CASSLGRGYEQYF. The CDR3 nucleotides are TGTGCCAGCAGCTTAGGACGGGGGTACGAGCAGTACTTC.